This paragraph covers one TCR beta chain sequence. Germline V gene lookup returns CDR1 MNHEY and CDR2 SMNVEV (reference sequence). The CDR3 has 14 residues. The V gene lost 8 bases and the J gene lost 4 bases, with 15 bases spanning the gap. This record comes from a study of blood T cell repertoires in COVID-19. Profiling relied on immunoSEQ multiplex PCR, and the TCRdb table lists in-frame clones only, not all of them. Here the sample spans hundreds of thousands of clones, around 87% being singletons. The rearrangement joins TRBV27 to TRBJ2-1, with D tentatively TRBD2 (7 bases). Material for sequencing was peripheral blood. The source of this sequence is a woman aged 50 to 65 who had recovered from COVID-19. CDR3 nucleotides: TGTGCCAGCGCTAGGGGGGGATTGTACAATGAGCAGTTCTTC. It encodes CASARGGLYNEQFF.